The T cell receptor beta chain described here comes from a study of regulatory T cells in long-lasting Graves disease. Study findings and constraints: Graves' patients with persistent disease showed TCR diversity lower than patients newly diagnosed.

This clonotype was seen ten or more times. Its antigen is unknown. Construction of TCR beta libraries relied on iRepertoire HTBI primers and on Arm-PCR targeting CDR3 regions. MiXCR, run by TCRdb on the multiplex PCR reads, gives a single entry per CDR3 protein. The top ten clones hold just under 25% of a sample with under 700,000 distinct CDR3 sequences, 15% to 20% of them seen once. Time point specified: newly diagnosed GD, antithyroid drugs for less than 3 months. Following extraction of RNA from PBMCs, that RNA was used to make the TCR library. Trimming removed 6 bases at V and 4 bases at J, with 14 bases between. CDR3 length equals 14 residues. The same sample was also studied in work on T cells in Graves' hyperthyroidism and ophthalmopathy. That study adds: Uncontrolled infection, other autoimmune disease, pregnancy or lactation excluded patients. A first-round RT-PCR of the TCR CDR3 used the HTBI primer set.

Sequences were derived from peripheral blood mononuclear cells (PBMCs), sampled at new diagnosis, from a patient treated with antithyroid drugs. The TCR sequence derives from a woman aged 35-65 years with Graves disease. The V gene is TRBV12-3 or TRBV12-4, the J gene TRBJ2-3, with a weak D call TRBD1 (5 bases). The CDR3 loop reads CASSPDSSSDTQYF. The CDR3 coding sequence is TGTGCCAGCAGCCCCGACAGTTCCTCAGATACGCAGTATTTT.